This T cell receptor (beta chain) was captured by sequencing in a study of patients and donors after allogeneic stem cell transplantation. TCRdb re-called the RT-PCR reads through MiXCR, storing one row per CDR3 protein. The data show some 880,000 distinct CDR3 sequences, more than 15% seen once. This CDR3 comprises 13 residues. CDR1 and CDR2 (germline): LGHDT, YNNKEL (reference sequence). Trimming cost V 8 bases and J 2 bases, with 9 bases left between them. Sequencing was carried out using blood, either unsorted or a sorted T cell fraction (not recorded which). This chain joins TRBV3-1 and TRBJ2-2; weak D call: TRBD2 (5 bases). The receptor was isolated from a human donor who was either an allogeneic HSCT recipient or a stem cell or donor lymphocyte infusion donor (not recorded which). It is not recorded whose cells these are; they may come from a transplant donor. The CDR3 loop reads CASVPGNTGELFF. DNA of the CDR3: TGTGCCAGCGTGCCGGGAAACACCGGGGAGCTGTTTTTT.